The 26 T cell receptor beta chains presented below share a single source sample, sequenced in a study of response to subunit inactivated influenza vaccine. Each CDR3 protein gets one entry after TCRdb re-called the RT-PCR reads with MiXCR. The sample lists 650,000 to 850,000 distinct CDR3 sequences, about 15% seen once, with 5.5% to 8% in the top ten. This material consisted of PBMCs from blood, taken around 15 days before vaccination. These receptors were collected from a man aged 50 to 60 who received an inactivated influenza vaccine.

This clonotype has more than one count but fewer than ten. V is TRBV28 and J is TRBJ2-5; 9 nucleotides match TRBD1. Germline V gene data show CDR1 as MDHEN and CDR2 as SYDVKM. Trimming at V came to 7 bases and at J to 4 bases, leaving 13 bases not matched to a gene. This CDR3 has 16 amino acids. DNA for the CDR3: TGTGCCAGCAAGGAAGCGGGACAGGGAAAAGGAGAGACCCAGTACTTC. It encodes CASKEAGQGKGETQYF.

The gene calls are TRBV6-5 and TRBJ2-3, with 9 bases aligning to TRBD2. After removal of 2 bases from V and 0 bases from J, the junction contained 9 bases not matched to a gene. Germline values: CDR1 MNHEY, CDR2 SVGAGI. The CDR3 contains 18 residues. CDR3 sequence: CASSYRLAGPISTDTQYF. The CDR3 DNA follows: TGTGCCAGCAGTTACAGGCTAGCGGGACCCATTAGCACAGATACGCAGTATTTT.

The chain links TRBV30 to TRBJ2-5, with TRBD2 matching 7 bases. This CDR3 spans 13 amino acids. Germline V CDR1 and CDR2: GTSNPN, SVGIG (reference sequence). V shed 4 bases, J shed 3 bases, and the junction held 5 bases outside the gene matches. CDR3 sequence reads: CAWNREVKETQYF. The CDR3 DNA follows: TGTGCCTGGAATCGGGAGGTAAAAGAGACCCAGTACTTC.

This clonotype came up many times. This rearrangement joins TRBV20-1 to TRBJ2-3; no definite D call. The germline V gene encodes CDR1 DFQATT and CDR2 SNEGSKA (reference sequence). V gave up 3 bases and J gave up 4 bases, with 20 bases separating them. The CDR3 totals 16 residues. The CDR3 region is CSARSSPRRMADTQYF. The DNA of the CDR3 is TGCAGTGCTAGGTCGTCGCCCCGGCGAATGGCAGATACGCAGTATTTT.

In this sample, this clonotype turned up a few times. The chain has TRBV24-1 and TRBJ2-1; weak D call: TRBD1 (5 bases). CDR3 length equals 14 residues. V was shortened by 6 bases and J by 8 bases, with 16 bases between the two germline ends. The germline V gene encodes CDR1 KGHDR and CDR2 SFDVKD. The CDR3 region has the DNA TGTGCCACCAGTAGGGGCACCCTAGTTGATGAGCAGTTCTTC. This encodes CATSRGTLVDEQFF.

This clonotype was found a few times. The chain recombines TRBV5-1 with TRBJ2-1, with D perhaps assigned TRBD1 or TRBD2 (5 bases each). The V end was cut by 4 bases, the J end by 5 bases, with 19 bases between. The germline V gene has CDR1 SGHRS and CDR2 YFSETQ. The CDR3 runs to 16 residues. The CDR3 sequence: CASSQTGTARDNEQFF. CDR3 DNA: TGCGCCAGCAGCCAAACCGGGACCGCTAGAGACAATGAGCAGTTCTTC.

The gene calls are TRBV3-1 and TRBJ2-5; 9 nucleotides line up with TRBD2. J was trimmed by 7 bases and V by 3 bases; bases with no gene match: 9. CDR3 length: 15 residues. CDR1 LGHDT and CDR2 YNNKEL come from the germline V gene (reference sequence). In nucleotides, the CDR3 is TGTGCCAGCAGCCAGGTAGCGGGGGAGGCGGGGACCCAGTACTTC. It yields the protein CASSQVAGEAGTQYF.

This clonotype was counted a few times. The CDR3 bases are TGTGCCAGCAGCTTGGGGACTAGCGTTCCAGATACGCAGTATTTT. This translates into CASSLGTSVPDTQYF. V usage is TRBV5-5 and J usage is TRBJ2-3; 9 nucleotides match TRBD2. The germline CDR1 and CDR2 sequences are SGHKS and YYEKEE (reference sequence). The CDR3 covers 15 residues. V shed 0 bases and J 4 bases; nucleotides not matched to a gene: 3.

CDR3 coding DNA: TGTGCCAGCAGCCCAAGACTAGCGGGAGATTCCTACGAGCAGTACTTC. Protein: CASSPRLAGDSYEQYF. The chain couples TRBV7-9 to TRBJ2-7, with 12 bases matching TRBD2. From germline, CDR1 is SEHNR and CDR2 FQNEAQ (reference sequence). The CDR3 sequence is 16 residues long. The V and J ends lost 5 bases and 1 base, in that order; junction bases with no gene match: 6.

The V call is TRBV7-8, the J call TRBJ2-3; TRBD1 or TRBD2 may be the D gene (5 bases each). This CDR3 contains 16 residues. Germline lookup yields CDR1 SGHVS and CDR2 FQNEAQ. V dropped 4 bases and J dropped 2 bases, with 16 bases sitting between them. The DNA for the CDR3 is TGTGCCAGCAGCTCTCCGGGACGCCAGAACACAGATACGCAGTATTTT. The encoded protein is CASSSPGRQNTDTQYF.

This clonotype has only a few counts. The rearrangement uses TRBV5-1 and TRBJ2-1; perhaps TRBD2 as D (6 bases). Germline-derived CDR1 and CDR2 are SGHRS and YFSETQ. This CDR3 has 18 amino acids. Trimming stripped 1 base from V and 0 bases from J, with 17 bases between. Here the CDR3 DNA reads TGCGCCAGCAGCTTGCGCGCGGGGCCCGTCAGCTCCTACAATGAGCAGTTCTTC. Amino acids: CASSLRAGPVSSYNEQFF.

This chain connects TRBV27 to TRBJ2-7; 11 bases fit TRBD2. V lost 4 bases, J lost 2 bases, and 7 bases stayed unmatched. Per germline, CDR1 MNHEY and CDR2 SMNVEV (reference sequence). The CDR3 runs 16 residues. The CDR3 reads CASSSTSGEGTYEQYF. DNA for the CDR3: TGTGCCAGCAGTTCGACTAGCGGGGAGGGAACCTACGAGCAGTACTTC.

The V gene is TRBV5-1, the J gene TRBJ2-2; D is uncertain. The ends were cut back, 0 bases at V and 6 bases at J, with 12 bases in the middle. From germline, CDR1 is SGHRS and CDR2 YFSETQ. This CDR3 region has 15 residues. CDR3 protein: CASSLDPSGAGELFF. Here the CDR3 DNA reads TGCGCCAGCAGCTTGGACCCAAGTGGGGCCGGGGAGCTGTTTTTT.

This clonotype has just a few counts. The chain recombines TRBV29-1 with TRBJ2-5, with unresolved D. Germline lookup yields CDR1 SQVTM and CDR2 ANQGSEA. V was trimmed by 4 bases and J by 2 bases, leaving 8 bases between them. The CDR3 is made up of 12 amino acids. CDR3 DNA sequence: TGCAGCGTTGGGGCCACACAAGAGACCCAGTACTTC. It encodes CSVGATQETQYF.

The chain employs TRBV24-1 and TRBJ2-5; no firm D call. Germline values: CDR1 KGHDR, CDR2 SFDVKD. Trimming shortened V by 4 bases and J by 4 bases, and 12 bases separated the two germline ends. This CDR3 region has 14 residues. The CDR3 DNA is TGTGCCACCAGTGAGCCCTCAGGTGGAGAGACCCAGTACTTC. Translation gives CATSEPSGGETQYF.

There are a few counts of this clonotype. The rearrangement uses TRBV7-2 and TRBJ1-4, with 7 bases aligning to TRBD1. Looked up from germline, CDR1 is SGHTA and CDR2 is FQGNSA. This CDR3 contains 14 residues. V was pared by 3 bases and J by 8 bases, with 6 bases of the junction left unmatched. Here the CDR3 DNA reads TGTGCCAGCAGCTTCGGGACAGAGGGCGAAAAACTGTTTTTT. Its translation is CASSFGTEGEKLFF.

This clonotype was seen only a few times. CDR3 sequence (DNA): TGCGCCAGCAGCTTGGTGGCGCGCCGGGACAGCCTCTCCTACGAGCAGTACTTC. Translation: CASSLVARRDSLSYEQYF. The chain joins TRBV5-1 to TRBJ2-7; 7 bases are a match to TRBD1. The CDR3 runs to 18 residues. Unmatched junction bases numbered 12, after V lost 0 bases and J lost 0 bases. Germline CDR1 is SGHRS and CDR2 is YFSETQ.

This clonotype was seen more than once but under ten times. The chain uses TRBV7-6 and TRBJ2-1; TRBD2 is a possible D gene (6 bases). V gave up 1 base and J gave up 1 base, with 11 bases separating them. Germline V gene sequence: CDR1 SGHVS, CDR2 FNYEAQ. CDR3 length: 16 amino acids. The CDR3 spells CASSLDGGPSYNEQFF. The CDR3 DNA reads as TGTGCCAGCAGCTTAGACGGGGGTCCTTCCTACAATGAGCAGTTCTTC.

This clonotype appeared a few times. This chain links TRBV6-1 with TRBJ2-1; the match to TRBD1 covers 8 bases. This CDR3 comprises 15 residues. Trimming cost V 5 bases and J 6 bases; bases outside gene matches: 9. Germline V lookup: CDR1 MNHNS, CDR2 SASEGT. CDR3 in DNA: TGTGCCAGCAGTCGAAGTAACAGGGGGGTCAATGAGCAGTTCTTC. Amino acid sequence: CASSRSNRGVNEQFF.

The chain uses TRBV6-5 and TRBJ2-1; D is undetermined. The V gene lost 6 bases and the J gene lost 9 bases, with 9 bases spanning the gap. CDR3 length: 11 amino acids. Germline values: CDR1 MNHEY, CDR2 SVGAGI. The CDR3 protein is CASRGSFEQFF. In DNA form, the CDR3 reads TGTGCCAGCAGGGGGTCATTTGAGCAGTTCTTC.

The CDR3 nucleotides read TGTGCCAGCACTGGGTTTTCAGTCACCGGGGAGCTGTTTTTT. Translating it yields CASTGFSVTGELFF. This rearrangement joins TRBV12-3 or TRBV12-4 to TRBJ2-2, with D uncertain. The CDR3 extends over 14 amino acids. The V end was cut by 7 bases, the J end by 4 bases, with 13 bases between.

This clonotype was counted many times. The rearrangement links TRBV2 to TRBJ2-1, with a tentative D call TRBD2 (5 bases). In germline, CDR1 is SNHLY, CDR2 FYNNEI. Trimming removed 6 bases from V and 7 bases from J, with 13 bases in between. The CDR3 spans 13 residues. CDR3 loop: CASRARTGNEQFF. CDR3 DNA: TGTGCCAGCAGAGCTAGGACGGGAAATGAGCAGTTCTTC.

This clonotype was seen repeatedly, ten times or more. V usage is TRBV5-1 and J usage is TRBJ2-7, with 7 nucleotides matching TRBD1. Per germline, CDR1 SGHRS and CDR2 YFSETQ. The CDR3 is 13 residues long. Trimming cost V 4 bases and J 1 base; bases outside gene matches: 2. CDR3 DNA: TGCGCCAGCAGCCCGGACAGGTCCTACGAGCAGTACTTC. Protein product: CASSPDRSYEQYF.

The V and J genes are TRBV7-7 and TRBJ1-1, with D perhaps matching TRBD1 (5 bases). The CDR3 spans 9 residues. Germline V gene lookup returns CDR1 SSHAT and CDR2 FNYEAQ (reference sequence). CDR3: CAILGGAFF. CDR3 DNA: TGTGCTATCCTGGGGGGAGCTTTCTTT.

This clonotype was observed many times. The genes are TRBV20-1 and TRBJ2-1; D unresolved. Trimming took 0 bases from V and 0 from J, leaving 6 bases between them. The CDR3 runs 14 residues. CDR1 and CDR2 from the germline V gene are DFQATT and SNEGSKA (reference sequence). The CDR3 nucleotides read TGCAGTGCTAGAGAGCATTACTCCTACAATGAGCAGTTCTTC. Amino acids: CSAREHYSYNEQFF.

This clonotype showed up just a few times. The CDR3 DNA sequence: TGCGCCAGCAGCTTCGGGACAGCATATGAGCAGTTCTTC. Translated, it gives CASSFGTAYEQFF. The rearrangement uses TRBV5-1 and TRBJ2-1; 7 bases align to TRBD1. The CDR3 loop spans 13 amino acids. The ends lost 2 bases at V and 8 bases at J; junction bases unmatched: 4. Germline V gene data show CDR1 as SGHRS and CDR2 as YFSETQ.